This TCR beta chain is from a study of CD8 T cells in ankylosing spondylitis. Study-wide results and limits: Researchers reportedly found disease-linked clones significantly enriched in matched ankylosing spondylitis synovial fluid. Fewer than ten highly homologous variants made up a TCR beta motif that seemed to typify ankylosing spondylitis blood.

The CDR3 is 13 amino acids. The germline V gene encodes CDR1 MNHEY and CDR2 SVGAGI. V lost 3 bases, J lost 5 bases, and 10 bases lay in between. Quantitative molecular-barcoded 5'-RACE generated the TCR beta libraries. TCRdb itself ran the 5' RACE reads through MiXCR, one entry per CDR3 protein. Among 350,000 or so distinct CDR3 sequences listed, around 7.6% were seen once. Notes on this clonotype: Its antigen remains unknown.

Sequenced: blood, either unsorted or a sorted T cell fraction (not recorded which). The sequence came from a male donor with ankylosing spondylitis. The gene calls are TRBV6-5 and TRBJ2-5; D is undetermined. The CDR3 reads CASSYRAWETQYF. The CDR3 bases are TGTGCCAGCAGTTATCGGGCGTGGGAGACCCAGTACTTC.